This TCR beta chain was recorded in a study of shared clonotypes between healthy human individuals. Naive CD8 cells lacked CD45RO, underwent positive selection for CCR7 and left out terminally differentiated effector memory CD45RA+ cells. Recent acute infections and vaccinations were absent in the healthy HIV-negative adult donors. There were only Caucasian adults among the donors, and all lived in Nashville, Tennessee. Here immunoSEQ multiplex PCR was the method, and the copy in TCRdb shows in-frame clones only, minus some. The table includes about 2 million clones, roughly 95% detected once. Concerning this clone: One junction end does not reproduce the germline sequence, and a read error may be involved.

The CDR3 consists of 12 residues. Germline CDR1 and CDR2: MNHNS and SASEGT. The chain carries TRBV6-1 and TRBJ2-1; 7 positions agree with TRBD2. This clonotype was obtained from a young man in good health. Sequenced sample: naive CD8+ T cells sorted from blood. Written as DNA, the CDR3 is TGTGCCAGCAGTGAAGTGGGGGAGGGTAGGCTCTTC. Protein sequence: CASSEVGEGRLF.